The next 13 T cell receptor beta chains were all read from a single sample in a study of response to subunit inactivated influenza vaccine. Via MiXCR, TCRdb re-called the RT-PCR reads, giving one row per CDR3 protein. The data contain about half a million distinct CDR3 sequences, about 25% of them singletons. The specimen was CD4+ T cells sorted from PBMCs, collected less than 6 days after vaccination. These receptors came from a man in his fifties who received an inactivated influenza vaccine.

The count of this clonotype is one. The chain has TRBV6-5 and TRBJ2-7, with D hard to call. Trimming left V 4 bases short and J 3 bases short, with 13 bases between. The V gene's germline CDR1 is MNHEY and CDR2 SVGAGI. This CDR3 contains 14 residues. The CDR3 loop is CASSSYSGFYEQYF. In DNA form, the CDR3 reads TGTGCCAGCAGTTCTTACAGTGGTTTCTACGAGCAGTACTTC.

The rearrangement joins TRBV11-2 to TRBJ2-5; the D is unclear. There are 13 residues in the CDR3. Between the trimmed V and J ends, which lost 0 bases and 4 bases, there was a span of 6 bases. Germline CDR1 SGHAT, CDR2 FQNNGV. DNA for the CDR3: TGTGCCAGCAGCTTAGATTTCAGAGAGACCCAGTACTTC. Encoded protein: CASSLDFRETQYF. Complete variable domain (other parts from reference TRBV11-2 and TRBJ2-5): EAGVAQSPRYKIIEKRQSVAFWCNPISGHATLYWYQQILGQGPKLLIQFQNNGVVDDSQLPKDRFSAERLKGVDSTLKIQPAKLEDSAVYLCASSLDFRETQYFGPGTRLLVL.

The chain carries TRBV4-3 and TRBJ2-2; perhaps TRBD1 as D (5 bases). The length of the CDR3 is 14 residues. V was shortened by 1 base and J by 7 bases, with 10 bases between the two germline ends. Germline CDR1 reads LGHNA; CDR2 reads YSLEER. The CDR3 loop reads CASSQGQGGGELFF. As DNA, the CDR3 is TGCGCCAGCAGCCAAGGGCAGGGTGGCGGGGAGCTGTTTTTT.

V and J are TRBV5-1 and TRBJ1-2; D might be TRBD1 (5 bases). Germline V gene lookup returns CDR1 SGHRS and CDR2 YFSETQ. Deletions cut 3 bases from V and 3 bases from J, with 12 bases between. CDR3 length equals 14 residues. CDR3 protein: CASSWGRGDYGYTF. The CDR3 DNA reads TGCGCCAGCAGCTGGGGACGAGGCGACTATGGCTACACCTTC.

This clonotype came up a few times. This chain joins TRBV12-3 or TRBV12-4 and TRBJ2-7, with D hard to call. The CDR3 is made up of 13 amino acids. V was clipped by 6 bases and J by 3 bases, with 12 bases between them. The CDR3 spells CASRLDAIYEQYF. For the CDR3, the DNA is TGTGCCAGCAGGCTGGATGCGATCTACGAGCAGTACTTC.

V is TRBV18 and J is TRBJ1-1, with 10 positions matching TRBD1. The CDR3 spans 16 residues. The trim removed 6 bases at V and 5 bases at J, leaving 12 bases unmatched. Germline assignment: CDR1 KGHSH and CDR2 LQKENI. This CDR3 is CASSPGTGASGTEAFF. DNA for the CDR3: TGTGCCAGCTCCCCAGGGACAGGGGCTTCGGGGACTGAAGCTTTCTTT.

There are a few counts of this clonotype. The V gene is TRBV7-9, the J gene TRBJ2-5, with 14 bases identical to TRBD2. From germline, CDR1 is SEHNR and CDR2 FQNEAQ (reference sequence). Trimming at V came to 1 base and at J to 3 bases, leaving 4 bases not matched to a gene. The CDR3 is 17 residues long. The CDR3 is CASSLDPGLAGEETQYF. The DNA for the CDR3 is TGTGCCAGCAGCTTAGACCCGGGACTAGCGGGGGAAGAGACCCAGTACTTC.

The chain combines TRBV5-5 with TRBJ2-1; 8 nucleotides agree with TRBD2. The CDR3 totals 12 residues. The V gene's germline CDR1 is SGHKS and CDR2 YYEKEE (reference sequence). J gave up 10 bases and V 4 bases, and 4 bases lay outside the gene matches. In DNA, the CDR3 is TGTGCCAGCAGCACCGTAGCGGGAGAGCAGTTCTTC. It translates to CASSTVAGEQFF.

This clonotype was seen only a few times. The CDR3 region is CACTSYNEQFF. The CDR3 nucleotides are TGTGCCTGCACTAGCTACAATGAGCAGTTCTTC. This chain joins TRBV2 and TRBJ2-1, with a weak D call TRBD2 (5 bases). Trimming shortened V by 11 bases and J by 3 bases, and 8 bases separated the two germline ends. Germline CDR1 reads SNHLY; CDR2 reads FYNNEI. This CDR3 is 11 amino acids long.

The sample holds a few counts of this clonotype. The V call is TRBV3-1, the J call TRBJ2-7; D uncertain. Trimming cost V 1 base and J 5 bases, with 6 bases left between them. Germline CDR1 and CDR2: LGHDT and YNNKEL (reference sequence). The CDR3 has 12 amino acids. This chain's CDR3 is CASSQVNHEQYF. CDR3 nucleotide sequence: TGTGCCAGCAGCCAAGTAAACCACGAGCAGTACTTC.

The chain uses TRBV6-2 or TRBV6-3 and TRBJ2-1; TRBD2 matches at 7 bases. The V gene end was trimmed by 2 bases and the J gene end by 7 bases; junction bases not matched to a gene: 2. Germline V gene lookup returns CDR1 MNHEY and CDR2 SVGEGT. The CDR3 covers 13 residues. CDR3 sequence reads: CASSYGRGNEQFF. The DNA of the CDR3 is TGTGCCAGCAGTTACGGGAGGGGAAATGAGCAGTTCTTC.

This clonotype was found a few times. The rearrangement uses TRBV10-3 and TRBJ2-2; D ambiguous. V lost 3 bases and J 0 bases, leaving 5 bases between the germline ends. Germline V gives CDR1 ENHRY, CDR2 SYGVKD. The CDR3 has 14 residues. CDR3 loop: CAISDNSNTGELFF. The CDR3 DNA sequence: TGTGCCATCAGTGACAACTCGAACACCGGGGAGCTGTTTTTT.

This clonotype was seen more than once but under ten times. V usage is TRBV5-6 and J usage is TRBJ2-5; 10 bases fit TRBD1. The ends lost 3 bases at V and 6 bases at J; junction bases unmatched: 8. In germline, CDR1 is SGHDT, CDR2 YYEEEE. The CDR3 spans 15 residues. DNA for the CDR3: TGTGCCAGCAGCTGGTCGACAGGGGGCTTGAAGACCCAGTACTTC. Translation: CASSWSTGGLKTQYF.